The 30 T cell receptor beta chains given below trace back to one sample, sequenced in a study of tumor-infiltrating lymphocytes in primary liver carcinoma. Taking about 19-31 mg of unsorted bulk tissue, the authors co-extracted RNA and DNA. TCR beta cDNA was made from 500 ng total RNA with a constant-region primer. Library construction for TCR beta comprised three nested multiplex PCR rounds performed with slightly modified ARM-PCR. The two initial PCR rounds, 9 to 11 cycles each, used TRBV1-TRBV30 forward and C-beta reverse primers. One entry per CDR3 protein, called by TCRdb with MiXCR from the multiplex PCR reads. The data show under 90,000 distinct CDR3 sequences, with more than 65% seen just once and around 19% held by the top ten. Material: liver tumor tissue from sampling region 1. Stated subset: tumor region T1, superior pole. The source of these receptors is a man aged 40-49 years with primary liver carcinoma and hepatitis B virus infection.

Turning to this clonotype: A read error may be the cause here, since a much bigger clone is one base away. The chain couples TRBV7-9 to TRBJ2-2; no firm D call. The length of the CDR3 is 15 residues. Germline V gene lookup returns CDR1 SEHNR and CDR2 FQNEAQ (reference sequence). DNA of the CDR3: TGTCCCAGCAGCTCTGATCCGGGGAACACCGGGGAGCTGTTTTTT. Translating it yields CPSSSDPGNTGELFF.

Regarding this clonotype: One junction end does not reproduce the germline sequence, and a read error may be involved. This chain uses TRBV29-1 with TRBJ2-1; D is unresolved. This CDR3 spans 14 amino acids. Per the germline V gene, CDR1 is SQVTM and CDR2 is ANQGSEA. CDR3 region: CNVEVSAPYNEQFF. The CDR3 DNA follows: TGCAACGTTGAGGTTTCGGCACCCTACAATGAGCAGTTCTTC.

Turning to this clonotype: One end of the junction is discordant with germline, which a read error may explain. The chain couples TRBV30 to TRBJ2-1; 7 bases match TRBD2. CDR3 length: 14 residues. Germline V lookup: CDR1 GTSNPN, CDR2 SVGIG (reference sequence). The CDR3 region is CAWTREFPYNERIF. CDR3 DNA: TGTGCCTGGACGCGGGAGTTCCCCTACAATGAGCGGATCTTC.

As to this clonotype: Because it lacks the conserved phenylalanine or tryptophan at the end, this CDR3 is likely a read error. CDR3 coding DNA: TGTGCCCGGAGTGGCCCCCCCCTGCCAGACCAAGAGACCCAGTACTCC. Protein sequence: CARSGPPLPDQETQYS. V gene TRBV30 combines with J gene TRBJ2-5; D not resolved. This CDR3 region has 16 residues. In germline, CDR1 is GTSNPN, CDR2 SVGIG (reference sequence).

Points on this clonotype: This is likely a read error, given that the CDR3 carries no conserved phenylalanine or tryptophan at its end. The rearrangement uses TRBV6-2 or TRBV6-3 and TRBJ2-2; 8 bases match TRBD2. V lost 6 bases and J lost 8; bases outside the gene matches: 11. This CDR3 has 15 residues. Germline V CDR1 and CDR2: MNHEY, SVGEGT. The CDR3, as DNA: TGTGCCAGCAGCCTAAGCGGGAGTCGAGTTGGGGAGCTGTTTCTT. Translation gives CASSLSGSRVGELFL.

This clonotype was seen more than once but under ten times. A much larger clone lies a single base off, so this may be a read error. V is TRBV29-1 and J is TRBJ1-1; no firm D call. Germline V gene data show CDR1 as SQVTM and CDR2 as ANQGSEA. The CDR3 is 11 residues long. Trimming removed 6 bases at V and 0 bases at J, with 5 bases between. The chain's CDR3 is CSVLVNTEAFF. In DNA, the CDR3 is TGCAGCGTGCTAGTGAACACTGAAGCTTTCTTT.

The V and J genes are TRBV2 and TRBJ2-5; D may match TRBD1 or TRBD2 (5 bases each). Trimming removed 5 bases from V and 4 bases from J, with 14 bases in between. Germline CDR1 reads SNHLY; CDR2 reads FYNNEI. This CDR3 has 14 amino acids. The CDR3 nucleotides are TGTGCCAGCAGTTACCAGGGACGGGGAGAGACCCAGTACTTC. It translates to CASSYQGRGETQYF.

Note on this clonotype: The CDR3 ends on some other residue instead of the conserved phenylalanine or tryptophan, so this is likely a read error. The genes are TRBV4-1 and TRBJ2-2, with D possibly TRBD1 on 5 matching bases. The CDR3 spans 14 residues. The germline CDR1 and CDR2 sequences are MGHRA and YSYEKL. V lost 0 bases to trimming and J lost 9 bases, with 11 bases between them. The CDR3 DNA sequence: TGCGCCAGCAGCCAAGACAGTGGGGCCCGGGAGCTGTTTTAT. It specifies CASSQDSGARELFY.

About this clonotype: Given the absence of the conserved phenylalanine or tryptophan at the CDR3 end, a read error is likely. The chain joins TRBV4-2 to TRBJ2-7, with D uncertain. Germline V CDR1 and CDR2: LGHNA, YNFKEQ. The CDR3 is 17 amino acids. The CDR3 bases are TGCGTCAGCAGCCAAGCAGGTTCCCCCCGGTGGTCTGGCGAGCAGTACTTA. The encoded protein is CVSSQAGSPRWSGEQYL.

On this clonotype: One end of the junction is discordant with germline, which a read error may explain. The V and J genes are TRBV6-1 and TRBJ2-1; maybe TRBD2 (6 bases). CDR1 is MNHNS and CDR2 is SASEGT in the germline V gene. The CDR3 contains 15 residues. CDR3 region: CASSERSGGYNEQLF. The CDR3 nucleotides read TGTGCCAGCAGTGAACGAAGCGGAGGGTATAATGAGCAGCTCTTC.

The DNA for the CDR3 is TGCGCCAGCAGCGAGGCTAGCGGGGATGTCTACGAGCAGTACTTC. It translates to CASSEASGDVYEQYF. The rearrangement joins TRBV5-1 to TRBJ2-7; 9 bases are shared with TRBD2. This CDR3 is 15 amino acids long. Trimming cost V 4 bases and J 3 bases; bases outside gene matches: 8. CDR1 SGHRS and CDR2 YFSETQ come from the germline V gene. Full variable domain (remainder filled in from reference TRBV5-1 and TRBJ2-7): KAGVTQTPRYLIKTRGQQVTLSCSPISGHRSVSWYQQTPGQGLQFLFEYFSETQRNKGNFPGRFSGRQFSNSRSEMNVSTLELGDSALYLCASSEASGDVYEQYFGPGTRLTVT.

To note about this clonotype: This may come from a read error, since a much larger clone is one base off. The CDR3 end shows no conserved phenylalanine or tryptophan, and so a read error is likely. V usage is TRBV7-9 and J usage is TRBJ2-1; the match to TRBD2 covers 13 bases. This CDR3 is built from 17 residues. Germline-derived CDR1 and CDR2 are SEHNR and FQNEAQ (reference sequence). The trim removed 5 bases at V and 4 bases at J, leaving 8 bases unmatched. CDR3 DNA: TGTGCCAGCAGCCCCCGACGGACTAGCGGGGGATACAATGAGCAGTTCTTA. It is translated as CASSPRRTSGGYNEQFL.

Concerning this clonotype itself: The missing conserved phenylalanine or tryptophan at the end of this CDR3 makes a read error likely. This chain uses TRBV4-1 with TRBJ2-5; possible D gene TRBD2, 5 bases. CDR1 is MGHRA and CDR2 is YSYEKL in the germline V gene. The CDR3 covers 15 residues. The CDR3 region is CGSSHTQRAVETQYL. The CDR3 DNA reads as TGCGGCAGCAGCCATACACAGAGGGCTGTGGAGACCCAGTACCTC.

On this clonotype: The junction differs from germline at one of its ends, possibly a read error. This chain uses TRBV11-2 with TRBJ2-1, with D possibly TRBD2 on 6 matching bases. The CDR3 has 15 amino acids. The germline CDR1 and CDR2 sequences are SGHAT and FQNNGV. The CDR3 is CASSSSSVSGNEQFF. The CDR3 DNA reads TGTGCCAGCAGCTCCTCTAGCGTTTCGGGAAATGAACAGTTCTTC.

V gene TRBV6-1 combines with J gene TRBJ2-7; D may be TRBD2 (5 bases). V was shortened by 9 bases and J by 3 bases, with 15 bases between the two germline ends. The CDR3 has 13 residues. Germline V gives CDR1 MNHNS, CDR2 SASEGT. The CDR3 region is CASRLPEDYEQYF. Here the CDR3 DNA reads TGTGCCAGTAGACTACCGGAGGACTACGAGCAGTACTTC.

This clonotype has a handful of counts. The chain recombines TRBV20-1 with TRBJ1-1; TRBD1 agrees at 7 bases. V lost 3 bases and J lost 4; bases outside the gene matches: 8. From germline, CDR1 is DFQATT and CDR2 SNEGSKA (reference sequence). The length of the CDR3 is 14 residues. CDR3 nucleotides: TGCAGTGCTAGGCCACAGGGGAAGACCACTGAAGCTTTCTTT. It specifies CSARPQGKTTEAFF.

The J gene is TRBJ2-6, the V gene TRBV2; D could derive from TRBD1 or TRBD2 (5 bases each). Trimming stripped 6 bases from V and 2 bases from J, with 26 bases between. The CDR3 sequence is 20 residues long. CDR1 and CDR2 (germline): SNHLY, FYNNEI. In DNA, the CDR3 is TGTGCCAGCAGAGGAAAGGGACGACTTATTGTTCTAACTGGGGCCAACGTCCTGACTTTC. As protein: CASRGKGRLIVLTGANVLTF.

This clonotype is a singleton in its sample. Since a much larger clone is just one base distant, this may be a read error. This chain joins TRBV30 and TRBJ2-1; tentatively, D is TRBD2 (7 bases). Germline V gene lookup returns CDR1 GTSNPN and CDR2 SVGIG (reference sequence). This CDR3 has 11 residues. This CDR3 is CARSRGEGQFF. The CDR3 nucleotides are TGTGCCCGGAGTAGGGGGGAGGGGCAGTTCTTC.

A word on this clonotype: This sequence may be a read error, since a much larger clone differs from it by one base. This chain links TRBV28 with TRBJ1-5; D gene ambiguous. Germline V lookup: CDR1 MDHEN, CDR2 SYDVKM. CDR3 length: 13 amino acids. CDR3 bases: TGTGCCAGCAGTTTAGTCCATGATCAGCTCCAGCATTTT. It codes for CASSLVHDQLQHF.

As regards this clonotype: The junction shows a germline mismatch at one end, possibly a read error. This rearrangement joins TRBV10-3 to TRBJ1-5, with 7 bases fitting TRBD1. This CDR3 has 15 amino acids. Germline CDR1 and CDR2: ENHRY and SYGVKD. CDR3 sequence: CAIGDSGGKDLPQHF. The CDR3, as DNA: TGTGCCATCGGTGACTCAGGGGGAAAAGATCTGCCCCAGCATTTT.

On this clonotype: One junction end disagrees with the germline gene, perhaps due to a read error. J is TRBJ1-2 and V is TRBV4-1; TRBD1 might be the D (6 bases). Per germline, CDR1 MGHRA and CDR2 YSYEKL. This CDR3 spans 16 amino acids. CDR3 residues: CASSPRTAGGSRGCTF. In DNA, the CDR3 is TGCGCCAGCAGCCCAAGGACAGCGGGTGGTTCTAGAGGCTGCACCTTC.

Turning to this clonotype: The CDR3 carries no conserved terminal phenylalanine or tryptophan, so it likely arises from a read error. This chain connects TRBV28 to TRBJ2-5; the match to TRBD1 covers 7 bases. The CDR3 extends over 13 amino acids. The germline V gene has CDR1 MDHEN and CDR2 SYDVKM. The J segment lost 3 bases and the V segment lost 9 bases, leaving 7 bases of the junction unmatched. CDR3 region: CASRSTGEETQYV. The DNA of the CDR3 is TGTGCCAGTAGATCTACAGGGGAAGAGACCCAGTACGTC.

V and J are TRBV11-2 and TRBJ1-3; D gene unclear. The CDR3 runs 14 residues. Germline V gives CDR1 SGHAT, CDR2 FQNNGV. V lost 5 bases to trimming and J lost 0 bases, with 8 bases between them. The CDR3 here is CASSTTASGNTIYF. CDR3 bases: TGTGCCAGCAGCACCACGGCCTCTGGAAACACCATATATTTT.

For this clonotype: Without the conserved terminal phenylalanine or tryptophan, this CDR3 likely stems from a read error. CDR3 sequence reads: CASSNYLDRTPPVAFI. The DNA for the CDR3 is TGTGCCAGCAGTAATTATTTGGACAGGACCCCTCCAGTAGCTTTCATT. The chain has TRBV6-5 and TRBJ1-1; 7 bases fit TRBD1. The CDR3 extends over 16 amino acids. Germline V lookup: CDR1 MNHEY, CDR2 SVGAGI. The J segment lost 10 bases and the V segment lost 5 bases, leaving 19 bases of the junction unmatched.

With regard to this clonotype: Mismatch with germline at one junction end may stem from a read error. The rearrangement uses TRBV10-2 and TRBJ1-4; D is unclear. Germline V gives CDR1 WSHSY, CDR2 SAAADI. This CDR3 is 13 amino acids long. In DNA form, the CDR3 reads TGCACCAGCAGTGTGCAGCAAAATGAAAAACTGTTTTTT. It encodes CTSSVQQNEKLFF.

A word on this clonotype: At one of its ends the junction is not consistent with the germline gene, which may arise from a read error. This rearrangement joins TRBV6-5 to TRBJ1-6; 8 nucleotides align to TRBD1. The germline V gene has CDR1 MNHEY and CDR2 SVGAGI. CDR3 length equals 15 residues. Here the CDR3 DNA reads TGTGCCAGCACCCACTTGACAGGGGCGGGCTCACAACTCCACTTC. Its protein is CASTHLTGAGSQLHF.

This clonotype was seen many times. V gene TRBV6-5 combines with J gene TRBJ2-5; D is possibly TRBD1 or TRBD2 (5 bases each). Germline V lookup: CDR1 MNHEY, CDR2 SVGAGI. CDR3 size: 14 residues. V was cut by 2 bases and J by 2 bases, with 9 bases left in between. CDR3 residues: CASSYGTSQETQYF. The CDR3 DNA follows: TGTGCCAGCAGTTACGGGACCTCTCAAGAGACCCAGTACTTC.

With regard to this clonotype: Given the absence of the conserved phenylalanine or tryptophan at the CDR3 end, a read error is likely. The DNA is omitted, as the CDR3 cannot be located on it reliably, and the CDR3 follows TCRdb's listing. The V call is TRBV6-1, the J call TRBJ2-7. The germline CDR1 and CDR2 sequences are MNHNS and SASEGT. A total of 13 residues make up the CDR3, ends included. The CDR3 reads CASSEWVFYGQHL.

This clonotype showed up just a few times. Possible read error: a much larger clone is one base away. The CDR3 loop reads CASSRDSNAGELFF. CDR3 nucleotides: TGTGCCAGCAGCAGGGACAGTAACGCCGGGGAGCTGTTTTTT. J is TRBJ2-2 and V is TRBV13, with 7 bases fitting TRBD1. With 5 bases clipped from V and 6 bases from J, the junction kept 6 bases outside the gene matches. The CDR3 has 14 residues. CDR1 is PRHDT and CDR2 is FYEKMQ in the germline V gene (reference sequence).

V gene TRBV11-2 combines with J gene TRBJ2-1; no clear D. Germline CDR1 and CDR2: SGHAT and FQNNGV. Trimming shortened V by 4 bases and J by 8 bases, and 18 bases separated the two germline ends. The CDR3 length is 15 residues. The CDR3 sequence: CASSSSPYGYDEQFF. The CDR3 DNA reads TGTGCCAGCAGCTCCTCACCCTATGGGTACGATGAGCAGTTCTTC.